This T cell receptor (beta chain) was documented in a study of cytomegalovirus exposure and HLA in healthy donors (dated by TCRdb to 2016 to 2017). A note on the overall study: In an earlier analysis of around 540 of the donors, 276 Gb of sequence data and just under 120 million unique TCR beta sequences from roughly 190 million T cells were reported. Approximately 300 gigabases of sequencing data and approximately 80 million unique TCR sequences were included in an early release covering around 600 HLA-typed donors. Of the roughly 400 genotyped donors, about 80% fell in the genetic ancestry cluster associated with self-reported Caucasian donors. The study was designed to test whether signatures of past pathogen exposure could be identified by cataloging public T cell receptors. The T cell repertoires of under 750 subjects were profiled by immunosequencing and related to cytomegalovirus serostatus. A separate validation cohort of roughly 120 different subjects was used in addition to the approximately 670-subject first cohort. To predict cytomegalovirus infection status, the study brought together high-throughput TCR immunosequencing, statistical association of individual TCRs with disease status, and machine learning. In a later analysis, previously published TCR beta repertoires from some 640 donors were re-analyzed and high-resolution HLA genotyping was added so that TCR occurrence patterns could be studied. In the later analysis, no new phenotypic data were used to find candidate immune exposures; instead, reliance was placed on TCR beta sequences and their occurrence across donors. An earlier analysis of a few hundred of the donors applied high-throughput TCR beta sequencing to assess whether each TCR beta V gene segment acted as functional or pseudogenic. Donor age, sex, ethnicity and CMV serostatus were collected together with the repertoire data. A later genetic analysis used genome-wide SNP genotypes for about 55% of the 666 donors, treating that subset as a discovery cohort. All discovery cohort repertoires had been generated using a single sequencing platform. Class I and class II HLA loci were covered by the typing at four-digit resolution. Typing coverage differed by locus: A, B, C, DRB1 and DQB1 were typed in about 620-640 donors, DQA1 in about 510, DPA1 in some 610, and DPB1 in just under 490. About five DR-DQ haplotypes were handled as single units for association and clustering, since linkage in the cohort was strong. On average, around 240,000 unique TCR beta nucleotide sequences were sequenced per donor among a few hundred genotyped donors of the cohort, with roughly 18% of those sequences being non-productive.

The CDR3 sequence holds 14 residues, the cysteine and phenylalanine included. The CDR3 DNA has 42 bases and is translated from base 1. Per the germline V gene, SGHVS is the CDR1 and FNYEAQ is the CDR2. Ends trimmed: V by 5 bases, J by 6 bases; bases unmatched to a gene: 5. Worth noting for this clone: Its antigen target is currently unknown. Base qualities were left out, and no much larger clone turns up one base away.

The cohort was made up of 500 to 800 healthy bone marrow donors. All cohort members were sampled while nominally healthy, although unrecorded immune exposures were likely present. The donor tested CMV seropositive, placing the donor among the 289 seropositive members of the cohort. Each donor provided a peripheral blood sample, and peripheral blood mononuclear cells were used for TCR beta sequencing. Genomic DNA was extracted from the blood cell samples with the Qiagen DNeasy Blood Extraction Kit. To prepare the library, the immunoSEQ multiplex PCR assay was applied. For the multiplex PCR, a mixture combining 60 forward primers for TCR Vbeta segments and 13 reverse primers for TCR Jbeta segments was used. The CDR3 region of rearranged TCR beta genes was amplified from genomic DNA with a multiplex PCR assay. On the Illumina HiSeq System, the amplified TCR beta libraries were sequenced as 87-base-pair reads. In the paper's pipeline: A later analysis tallied around 82 million unique TCR beta chains across the roughly 610 repertoires, and about 10 million of those chains were shared by two or more donors. Raw reads were error-corrected and collapsed into unique sequences with a nearest-neighbor algorithm that merged closely related sequences to remove PCR and sequencing errors. CDR3 sequences were aligned to IMGT reference sequences to assign V, D and J gene segments. For a sequence to be retained, a match of at least six nucleotides was required to both a V gene segment and a J gene segment. A rearrangement counted as productive if the CDR3 had no stop codons and remained in frame with V and J, and every other rearrangement counted as non-productive. Following IMGT convention, CDR3 was defined as the stretch from the second conserved V-encoded cysteine up to the conserved J-encoded phenylalanine. The earlier analysis of about 500 of the donors excluded sequences that lacked an unambiguous match to a single V gene segment. In an earlier analysis of 587 of the donors, V segments were called functional above 56.7% productive rearrangements and were called segregating when the between-donor standard deviation exceeded 5%. A statistical classification framework was built to diagnose cytomegalovirus status from the catalog of TCR beta chain sequences. In a later analysis, V and J genes were assigned by comparing TCR nucleotide sequences against IMGT/GENE-DB human TR gene sequences. In a later analysis, CDR3 sequences and most-parsimonious VDJ recombination scenarios were assigned using the TCRdist pipeline. In a later analysis, each TCR beta chain was defined by its CDR3 amino acid sequence together with its V-gene family, and reads lacking a unique V-gene family were excluded. As a way to deal with suspected cross-contamination and a sequencing artifact, a later analysis dropped 592 nucleotide sequences that were highly shared and had low generation probability. For each public chain, a later analysis derived a clonal expansion index from normalized ranks of inferred template counts within each repertoire. In a later analysis, generation probabilities were computed using a VDJ recombination model fitted to out-of-frame rearrangements, and the results were checked against IGoR. In a later analysis, TCR-TCR, TCR-HLA and TCR-CMV co-occurrence was scored with hypergeometric tests, and a repertoire-size bias correction was applied to TCR pairs. In a later analysis, false discovery rates were estimated by permuting HLA or CMV assignments 20 times. In a later analysis, co-occurring TCRs were grouped using DBSCAN, with TCRdist sequence similarity added in when clustering inside HLA-allele-positive subsets. Co-occurrence clustering excluded repertoires with fewer than 30,000 or more than 120,000 public chains, plus five with anomalous nucleotide sharing. TCRdb stores this immuneACCESS table with in-frame sequences only. Part of the clones is absent; in the studies checked, under half of the shortfall reflects unresolved V genes, and no reason is known for the rest. The D gene and trimming were derived from the DNA, and the V and J assignments and clone size from that table. The sample data list approximately 180,000 clones, and around 80% of these were observed just once. The top ten constitute more than 3.5% of the sample.

Findings and caveats that apply to the study as a whole: In a later analysis, the rate of TCR association differed among HLA loci, with DRB1 alleles having the most associated TCRs and HLA-C alleles having the fewest. In both the original and validation cohorts, the classifier was reported to diagnose cytomegalovirus status with high specificity and sensitivity. Most TCR sequences were observed very rarely across donors, whereas some public TCRs were present in many individuals. A later analysis found that most CMV-associated TCR beta chains appeared HLA-restricted, with HLA associations seemingly driven largely by CMV exposure. The authors suggested that the approach could potentially be generalized to other disease states and immunological phenotypes. The cohort was sequenced for TCR beta chains only, and without alpha or paired-chain data the features that could be detected were limited. Presence/absence analyses assumed roughly uniform sequencing depth across donors, an assumption that may not hold. Correlated functional status among segregating V segments might be attributable to linkage disequilibrium, but an unknown experimental factor could not be ruled out. In the study, around 150 TCR beta chains were listed as associated with cytomegalovirus. Assigning TCR associations to individual alleles was difficult when HLA alleles, especially DR and DQ, strongly co-occurred. Some IMGT-functional V segments, including TRBV6-2 and TRBV6-3, could not be told apart with the 87-base-pair reads, so those segments were excluded. The sequencing pipeline was judged likely to have produced a cluster of highly shared sequence variants as a technical artifact. V-gene and J-gene trimming of TCR beta chains was associated with a missense DCLRE1C variant in a later genetic analysis, and the association was replicated in an independent cohort. In an earlier analysis of some 640 of the donors, most TCR beta V segments were observed in productive rearrangements about 87% or about 30% of the time, broadly matching IMGT annotations. A further reported finding was that TCR beta sequences accurately predicted the HLA-A and HLA-B alleles for most subjects in the first cohort. Specific HLA alleles were associated with 18,000 or so TCR beta sequences at a false discovery rate of 0.05 in a later analysis. In a later analysis, HLA-associated TCR beta chains showed more clonal expansion and lower generation probabilities than non-associated chains that were equally common. According to a later genetic analysis, donors in an Asian-associated ancestry cluster had fewer N-insertions in productive TCRs than the approximately 710-donor mean. Over 15 rarely observed V segments, including chromosome 9 orphons, were excluded from the earlier analysis of a few hundred of the donors because counts were too low. Because some donors lacked HLA typing at each locus, the association tests relied only on the typed subset. A few of the identified cytomegalovirus-associated TCR beta chains were confirmed in vitro to be specific for cytomegalovirus antigens. CMV serostatus was the only immune exposure information available for the cohort. In a later analysis, several top co-occurrence clusters were reported to appear linked to parvovirus B19, influenza, CMV and Epstein-Barr virus.

Recombination connected TRBV7-6 to TRBJ1-5; 9 central bases correspond to TRBD1. The sequencing sample was made of PBMCs. The clonotype originates from a woman in her fifties or sixties in good health and CMV-seropositive. The sequenced DNA: TGTGCCAGCAGCCAGGACAGGGGTGTTCAGCCCCAGCATTTT. The resulting protein is CASSQDRGVQPQHF.